The TCR beta chain described here comes from a study of T-cell reconstitution after alpha-beta-depleted transplantation in children. This clonotype was counted between two and nine times. The antigen is unknown. Unique molecular identifiers tagged the TCRbeta library. TCRdb itself ran the PCR reads through MiXCR, one entry per CDR3 protein. This table has fewer than 750,000 distinct CDR3 sequences, around 27% appearing once. Study results and caveats: Reportedly, roughly two months post-transplant, alpha-beta T cells arose from several hundred expanded graft clones. T-cell numbers and diversity, one year after transplant, stemmed largely from T cells that were newly produced. Surviving recipient cells, namely T cells and thymic progenitors, were the source of high day-60 TCRbeta diversity in some patients.

The sequencing used PBMCs, collected before TCRalphabeta/CD19-depleted stem cell transplant. The sequence came from a boy in the first two years of life with Wiskott-Aldrich syndrome, due to receive a stem cell transplant.

The CDR3 DNA reads TGTGCCAGCCAACTGCTCCGGGGCTCCTACGAGCAGTACTTC. Encoded protein: CASQLLRGSYEQYF. The gene calls are TRBV18 and TRBJ2-7; perhaps TRBD2 as D (5 bases). Germline loops: CDR1 KGHSH, CDR2 LQKENI. The CDR3 consists of 14 residues. Deletions cut 8 bases from V and 0 bases from J, with 14 bases between. Full variable domain (remainder filled in from reference TRBV18 and TRBJ2-7): NAGVMQNPRHLVRRRGQEARLRCSPMKGHSHVYWYRQLPEEGLKFMVYLQKENIIDESGMPKERFSAEFPKEGPSILRIQQVVRGDSAAYFCASQLLRGSYEQYFGPGTRLTVT.